The T cell receptor beta chain described here comes from a study of T cell responses to AZD1222 COVID-19 vaccine (dated by TCRdb to the early 2020s). About the study as a whole: TCR sequencing was performed for approximately 240 trial participants, of whom 200 to 220 were given two doses of AZD1222 and about 25 were given two doses of MenACWY control vaccine. Enrollment into the trials was organized by age into subgroups of 18-55, 56-69 and 70-plus years, and those subgroups contained roughly 150, 30 and 60 TCR-sequenced participants, respectively. Broad study findings and their caveats: The vaccine-associated CD4 TCRs covered the entire spike protein, and the dominant responses fell in regions 160-218 and 743-854. Because no samples from the day 14 peak response were available, repertoires could be characterized only after the peak T cell response. In the small 56-69-year group, the increase in depth fell short of significance, most likely because of low power. Participants were mostly white British, with more females than males. The authors suggested clonal diversity may have been underestimated. Epitopes outside the regions mutated in the B.1.351 and B.1.1.7 variants were reportedly recognized by nearly half of the unique spike-specific TCRs. A significant rise in spike-specific TCR breadth and depth was observed after two AZD1222 doses relative to day 0 and relative to MenACWY recipients. Conclusions about previously exposed vaccinees are limited because only a handful of AZD1222 recipients were SARS-CoV-2 seropositive at baseline.

Concerning this clone itself: The antigen it binds to is not known. Nothing much larger sits one base from this clone, and base qualities are not available.

The sample's time point label is to be understood as: baseline before first vaccination. The treatment or condition label, as the study defines it: meningococcal conjugate vaccine given as trial control. The vaccinee samples were drawn from two UK trials, COV001 and COV002, one of which was a single-blind randomized controlled phase 2/3 trial testing AZD1222 (ChAdOx1 nCoV-19) in healthy adults. For TCRbeta chain sequencing, PBMC samples were collected from trial participants at day 0 and at day 28 after the second dose. The CDR3 regions of human TCRbeta chains were analyzed by immunosequencing. The authors' pipeline ran thus. Repertoire TCRs were checked for matches against a reference library of SARS-CoV-2-specific TCRs that had been generated using the MIRA antigen-specificity platform. Breadth was defined as the fraction of unique TCRs that were SARS-CoV-2-associated, and depth was defined as the fraction of total T cells that were SARS-CoV-2-associated. Using the MIRA data, every spike-specific TCR was mapped to the spike region that the TCR reacted to and assigned to either a CD4 or a CD8 class. Log10-transformed breadth and depth values were compared by one-way ANOVA with Sidak's multiple comparisons tests. TCRdb carries this immuneACCESS record with in-frame sequences only. Its versions omit some clonotypes, under half of them owing to an unresolved V gene in the studies checked, with the rest unexplained. D and trimming come from the DNA, and the V and J calls and clone size come from that table. This sample holds about 140,000 clones; just over 90% were observed only once. The ten largest clones capture over 0.85% of the sample.

The sequence was obtained from an adult in good health. This specimen consisted of peripheral blood, obtained on day 0 of MenACWY control vaccination.

The sequence in DNA is TGTGCCAGCAGCTCCGGACTAGCGGGAGGCAGCGATACGCAGTATTTT. Its translation is CASSSGLAGGSDTQYF. The sequence links TRBV7-9 to TRBJ2-3; TRBD2 matches 14 bases in the middle. CDR1 SEHNR and CDR2 FQNEAQ were looked up in the germline V gene (reference sequence). CDR3 length: 16 amino acids, cysteine to phenylalanine. CDR3 DNA only is kept here, 48 bases in frame from base 1. Here V drops 4 bases and J drops 6 bases, and the junction holds 6 bases not matched to any gene. Supplemented by the reference TRBV7-9 and TRBJ2-3 proteins around the CDR3, the complete variable domain is DTGVSQNPRHKITKRGQNVTFRCDPISEHNRLYWYRQTLGQGPEFLTYFQNEAQLEKSRLLSDRFSAERPKGSFSTLEIQRTEQGDSAMYLCASSSGLAGGSDTQYFGPGTRLTVL.